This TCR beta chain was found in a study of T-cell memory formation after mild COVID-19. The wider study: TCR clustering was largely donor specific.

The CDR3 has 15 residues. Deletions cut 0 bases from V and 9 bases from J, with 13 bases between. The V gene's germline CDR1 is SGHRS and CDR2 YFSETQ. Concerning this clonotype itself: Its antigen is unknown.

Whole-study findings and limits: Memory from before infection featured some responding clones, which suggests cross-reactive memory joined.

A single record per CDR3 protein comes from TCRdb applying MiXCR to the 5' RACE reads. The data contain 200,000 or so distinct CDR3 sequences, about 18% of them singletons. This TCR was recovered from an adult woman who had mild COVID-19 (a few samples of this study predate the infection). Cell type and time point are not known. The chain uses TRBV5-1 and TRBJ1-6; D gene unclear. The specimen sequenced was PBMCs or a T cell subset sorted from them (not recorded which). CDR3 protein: CASSLDGSPPSPLHF. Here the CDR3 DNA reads TGCGCCAGCAGCTTGGACGGATCTCCCCCTTCACCCCTCCACTTT.